This T cell receptor (beta chain) was obtained from a study of T-cell reconstitution after alpha-beta-depleted transplantation in children (dated by TCRdb to the mid-2010s). In terms of the full investigation: T-cell immune reconstitution after TCRalphabeta/CD19-depleted allogeneic hematopoietic cell transplantation in children was quantitatively tracked in the study by means of TCR repertoire profiling.

Trimming leaves V shorter by 5 bases and J shorter by 4 bases, with the junction holding 7 bases beyond the gene matches. From the cysteine up to the phenylalanine, the CDR3 has a length of 13 residues. Only the CDR3 DNA is retained, 39 bases long and in frame from the first base. The CDR1 and CDR2 encoded by the germline V gene (reference sequence) are DFQATT and SNEGSKA. The library relied on PCR. TCRdb shows the sequencer as Illumina HiSeq 2500. TCR libraries were prepared with molecular barcoding, using unique molecular identifiers to normalize TCRbeta repertoire quantification. TCRdb reworked the public reads: Q25 trimming with fastp, MiXCR clone assembly, productive beta chains retained. Rows matching on CDR3 protein sequence are summarized as one entry with the most common DNA and genes. Recorded for this sample are a few hundred thousand distinct CDR3 sequences; about a tenth of them occurred a single time. The ten largest clones represent 4.5% to 7% of the sample.

Concerning this clonotype itself: Its antigen is currently not known. No much larger clonotype is one base removed from it; base qualities were not supplied.

The chain links TRBV20-1 with TRBJ1-1, with 7 junctional bases fitting TRBD1. Sequenced here: PBMCs from the stem cell graft donor, sampled from the stem cell graft. The sequence was collected from a human donor who donated a stem cell graft to a child with acute myeloid leukemia. In nucleotides, the sequence is TGCAGTGCTCCAGGGGGAGGCAGCACTGAAGCTTTCTTT. This yields the protein CSAPGGGSTEAFF.